Listed below are T cell receptor beta chains from one sample, sequenced in a study of early T cells in non-severe SARS-CoV-2 infection. TCRdb re-called the 5' RACE reads with MiXCR, one entry per CDR3 protein. The sample consists of about 83,000 distinct CDR3 sequences, more than 9% of them appearing once. This sample comprised whole blood, obtained at baseline. The receptors were sampled from an adult who was a healthcare worker with PCR-confirmed SARS-CoV-2 infection or an uninfected control (not recorded which). CDR3s include the opening cysteine and the closing phenylalanine or tryptophan. A D gene is named only where the DNA matches it firmly. Clone size is not always given. Where it is, it says once, few, many or a class for expanded clones.

V: TRBV20-1
D: NA
size: few
J: TRBJ2-7
DNA: TGCAGTGCTAGCCCCCTGCGGGACGAGCAGTACTTC
CDR3: CSASPLRDEQYF

V: TRBV10-3
D: NA
size: few
J: TRBJ2-5
DNA: TGTGCCATCAGTGAAGTCGGAGAGACCCAGTACTTC
CDR3: CAISEVGETQYF

V: TRBV5-4
D: TRBD1
size: NA
J: TRBJ2-3
DNA: TGTGCCAGCAGCCTCCCGGGACAGGGCGTGGGTGATACGCAGTATTTT
CDR3: CASSLPGQGVGDTQYF

V: TRBV7-2
D: NA
size: NA
J: TRBJ2-7
DNA: TGTGCCAGCAGCGTTCCGACAGCTCCCTACGAGCAGTACTTC
CDR3: CASSVPTAPYEQYF

V: TRBV7-6
D: TRBD2
size: few
J: TRBJ2-2
DNA: TGTGCCAGCAGCGAAACTAGCGGGAGGAACGGGGAGCTGTTTTTT
CDR3: CASSETSGRNGELFF

V: TRBV5-1
D: TRBD1
size: NA
J: TRBJ1-3
DNA: TGCGCCAGCAGCCGGACGACAGGGGACTATGATCGTTTTTCTGGAAACACCATATATTTT
CDR3: CASSRTTGDYDRFSGNTIYF

V: TRBV7-9
D: TRBD2
size: NA
J: TRBJ2-7
DNA: TGTGCCAGCAGCTTAGTCCTAGCGGGAGTCGACGAGCAGTACTTC
CDR3: CASSLVLAGVDEQYF

V: TRBV28
D: NA
size: few
J: TRBJ2-5
DNA: TGTGCCAGCAGTGCCCGAAGGGAGACCCAGTACTTC
CDR3: CASSARRETQYF

V: TRBV20-1
D: TRBD2
size: few
J: TRBJ2-7
DNA: TGCAGTGCTAGATTTGGGACTAGCGACGGCGAGCAGTACTTC
CDR3: CSARFGTSDGEQYF

V: TRBV4-2
D: TRBD2
size: NA
J: TRBJ2-1
DNA: TGTGCCAGCAGCCACACCGGGACTAGTCGCAATGAGCAGTTCTTC
CDR3: CASSHTGTSRNEQFF

V: TRBV12-3/TRBV12-4
D: TRBD1
size: many
J: TRBJ2-6
DNA: TGTGCCAGCCGGCCTCCGGGGACAGGCTCTTTTTCTGGGGCCAACGTCCTGACTTTC
CDR3: CASRPPGTGSFSGANVLTF

V: TRBV28
D: NA
size: many
J: TRBJ1-6
DNA: TGTGCCAGCAGACCCCCCCTAGGAACGGACAATTCACCCCTCCACTTT
CDR3: CASRPPLGTDNSPLHF

V: TRBV20-1
D: NA
size: NA
J: TRBJ1-4
DNA: TGCAGTGCGGTTCAGGGAAGAAATGAAAAACTGTTTTTT
CDR3: CSAVQGRNEKLFF

V: TRBV10-1
D: NA
size: NA
J: TRBJ1-1
DNA: TGCGCCAGCAGTGAGGGCCGGGGCGGGCGAACTGAAGCTTTCTTT
CDR3: CASSEGRGGRTEAFF

V: TRBV9
D: TRBD2
size: many
J: TRBJ2-7
DNA: TGTGCCAGCAGCGTAGCGGGAGGGCCCTACGAGCAGTACTTC
CDR3: CASSVAGGPYEQYF

V: TRBV24-1
D: TRBD1
size: many
J: TRBJ2-5
DNA: TGTGCCACCAGTGATTACGCCAGGGGGAAGGAAGAGACCCAGTACTTC
CDR3: CATSDYARGKEETQYF

V: TRBV28
D: TRBD1
size: few
J: TRBJ2-5
DNA: TGTGCCAGCAGGCCTTACAGGGGGCGTCAAGAGACCCAGTACTTC
CDR3: CASRPYRGRQETQYF

V: TRBV7-8
D: NA
size: NA
J: TRBJ2-7
DNA: TGTGCCAGCAGCTTGTTTAACACAGGGAGCGAGCAGTACTTC
CDR3: CASSLFNTGSEQYF

V: TRBV6-1
D: NA
size: NA
J: TRBJ1-5
DNA: TGTGCCAGCAGTGAATATGGGGTATTGGGAGTACAGCCCCAGCATTTT
CDR3: CASSEYGVLGVQPQHF

V: TRBV7-2
D: NA
size: NA
J: TRBJ1-5
DNA: TGTGCCAGCAGCCTAATGTTTGGCAATCAGCCCCAGCATTTT
CDR3: CASSLMFGNQPQHF

V: TRBV11-2
D: NA
size: few
J: TRBJ2-1
DNA: TGTGCCAGCAGCCCCGACAGAGTCTCGAATGAGCAGTTCTTC
CDR3: CASSPDRVSNEQFF

V: TRBV7-8
D: NA
size: few
J: TRBJ1-1
DNA: TGTGCCAGCAGATTCAGCCCGGCGGGGGCCCCGGACACTGAAGCTTTCTTT
CDR3: CASRFSPAGAPDTEAFF

V: TRBV7-6
D: TRBD1
size: few
J: TRBJ2-1
DNA: TGTGCCAGCAGCTCCAGGACAGGGACGGGCAATGAGCAGTTCTTC
CDR3: CASSSRTGTGNEQFF

V: TRBV4-2
D: NA
size: NA
J: TRBJ2-7
DNA: TGTGCCAGCAGCCAAGGGTGGCCCGGGCGAAACGCCCCGGATGAGCAGTACTTC
CDR3: CASSQGWPGRNAPDEQYF

V: TRBV6-6
D: TRBD1
size: few
J: TRBJ1-2
DNA: TGTGCCAGCAGCGCGACAGGGGAGACCTATGGCTACACCTTC
CDR3: CASSATGETYGYTF

V: TRBV3-1
D: TRBD2
size: NA
J: TRBJ2-2
DNA: TGTGCCAGCAGCCAAGCCGGACTAGCCCAAAACACCGGGGAGCTGTTTTTT
CDR3: CASSQAGLAQNTGELFF

V: TRBV2
D: NA
size: NA
J: TRBJ2-3
DNA: TGTGCCAGCAGCGAGACTACTACAGGCACAGATACGCAGTATTTT
CDR3: CASSETTTGTDTQYF

V: TRBV10-3
D: TRBD2
size: few
J: TRBJ2-1
DNA: TGTGCCATCAGTGGGGGACTAAACTACAATGAGCAGTTCTTC
CDR3: CAISGGLNYNEQFF

V: TRBV20-1
D: NA
size: few
J: TRBJ2-7
DNA: TGCAGTGCCGCCCACCTTAGCAGGGTGTACGAGCAGTACTTC
CDR3: CSAAHLSRVYEQYF

V: TRBV30
D: NA
size: NA
J: TRBJ2-2
DNA: TGTGCCTGGAATTGGGGTCCGAACACCGGGGAGCTGTTTTTT
CDR3: CAWNWGPNTGELFF

V: TRBV5-1
D: TRBD2
size: NA
J: TRBJ2-1
DNA: TGCGCCAGCAGCTTTGGGAGCGGGAGCGCCAATGAGCAGTTCTTC
CDR3: CASSFGSGSANEQFF

V: TRBV30
D: NA
size: many
J: TRBJ1-1
DNA: TGTGCCTGGAGTGAACGGTCTGAAGCTTTCTTT
CDR3: CAWSERSEAFF

V: TRBV3-1
D: NA
size: many
J: TRBJ1-4
DNA: TGTGCCAGCAGCCAGAGCAGTGCTAATGAAAAACTGTTTTTT
CDR3: CASSQSSANEKLFF

V: TRBV5-5
D: NA
size: many
J: TRBJ2-5
DNA: TGTGCCAGCAGCTTAAGTATCGGACAACAAGAGACCCAGTACTTC
CDR3: CASSLSIGQQETQYF

V: TRBV12-3/TRBV12-4
D: TRBD1
size: many
J: TRBJ1-2
DNA: TGTGCCAGCAGTTTCAAGACAGGGTTCCATGGCTACACCTTC
CDR3: CASSFKTGFHGYTF

V: TRBV20-1
D: NA
size: NA
J: TRBJ2-7
DNA: TGCAGTGCTAGAGATCGGGGGAGATTCTACGAGCAGTACTTC
CDR3: CSARDRGRFYEQYF

V: TRBV27
D: TRBD2
size: NA
J: TRBJ2-5
DNA: TGTGCCAGCAGTTCCTCAACCAGAGTGGGACTAGCGGTAACCCAGTACTTC
CDR3: CASSSSTRVGLAVTQYF

V: TRBV10-3
D: TRBD1
size: NA
J: TRBJ2-3
DNA: TGTGCCATCAGCAGGGGACAGGGCTCCACAGATACGCAGTATTTT
CDR3: CAISRGQGSTDTQYF

V: TRBV29-1
D: NA
size: NA
J: TRBJ1-1
DNA: TGCAGCGTGAAAGCCCAGTTCGAGAACACTGAAGCTTTCTTT
CDR3: CSVKAQFENTEAFF

V: TRBV20-1
D: NA
size: NA
J: TRBJ2-5
DNA: TGCAGTGCGAATGGGGAGACCCAGTACTTC
CDR3: CSANGETQYF

V: TRBV5-1
D: NA
size: NA
J: TRBJ1-1
DNA: TGCGCCAGCAGCTTGGGTCAGTCTCAGGCTGCTTTCTTT
CDR3: CASSLGQSQAAFF

V: TRBV18
D: NA
size: few
J: TRBJ1-5
DNA: TGTGCCAGCTCACCTGGATTCAATCAGCCCCAGCATTTT
CDR3: CASSPGFNQPQHF

V: TRBV21-1
D: NA
size: few
J: TRBJ2-5
DNA: TGTGCCAGCATCCATTTGCGCGGGACGCCGGAGGGGCGGGAGTGGGAAGAGACCCAGTACTTC
CDR3: CASIHLRGTPEGREWEETQYF

V: TRBV4-1
D: TRBD2
size: many
J: TRBJ2-2
DNA: TGCGCCAGCAGCAGAACGGGGGGGCCTCCGAACACCGGGGAGCTGTTTTTT
CDR3: CASSRTGGPPNTGELFF

V: TRBV20-1
D: TRBD2
size: many
J: TRBJ2-3
DNA: TGCAGTGCTCCACCGTATCTAGCGGCCGGGGGCACAGATACGCAGTATTTT
CDR3: CSAPPYLAAGGTDTQYF

V: TRBV28
D: TRBD1
size: many
J: TRBJ1-1
DNA: TGTGCCAGCAGTCGCCTCCGTCAGGGGGCGAGCACTGAAGCTTTCTTT
CDR3: CASSRLRQGASTEAFF

V: TRBV2
D: TRBD2
size: many
J: TRBJ2-1
DNA: TGTGCCAGCCAGACTAGCGGGAGTACAGGTGAGCAGTTCTTC
CDR3: CASQTSGSTGEQFF

V: TRBV29-1
D: NA
size: NA
J: TRBJ2-3
DNA: TGCAGCGTCAAATCCCCCCCGGGGGATACGCAGTATTTT
CDR3: CSVKSPPGDTQYF

V: TRBV12-3/TRBV12-4
D: TRBD2
size: NA
J: TRBJ2-5
DNA: TGTGCCAGCAGTTTATCCACTAGCGGGGAGACCCAGTACTTC
CDR3: CASSLSTSGETQYF

V: TRBV7-6
D: TRBD2
size: few
J: TRBJ2-5
DNA: TGTGCCAGCAGCTTAGGACTAGCCGTTGGGGAGACCCAGTACTTC
CDR3: CASSLGLAVGETQYF

V: TRBV28
D: NA
size: few
J: TRBJ2-5
DNA: TGTGCCAGCAGGGCCCCGAAGGGGTACCAAGAGACCCAGTACTTC
CDR3: CASRAPKGYQETQYF

V: TRBV4-1
D: NA
size: NA
J: TRBJ2-7
DNA: TGCGCCAGCAGCCAAAGTGGAGGGGCGCACTACGAGCAGTACTTC
CDR3: CASSQSGGAHYEQYF

V: TRBV5-6
D: TRBD2
size: many
J: TRBJ2-1
DNA: TGTGCCAGCAGCCAGCGGGAGGGATACAATGAGCAGTTCTTC
CDR3: CASSQREGYNEQFF

V: TRBV19
D: NA
size: few
J: TRBJ2-7
DNA: TGTGCCAGCGCGTCAGGGACCCATTCCGAGCAGTACTTC
CDR3: CASASGTHSEQYF

V: TRBV28
D: NA
size: NA
J: TRBJ1-1
DNA: TGTGCCAGCAGGGACCGTCTTAACACTGAAGCTTTCTTT
CDR3: CASRDRLNTEAFF

V: TRBV5-1
D: NA
size: few
J: TRBJ2-4
DNA: TGCGCCAGCAGCTGGGGGGCCCAACGGACGGGAAACATTCAGTACTTC
CDR3: CASSWGAQRTGNIQYF

V: TRBV6-5
D: TRBD1
size: many
J: TRBJ2-1
DNA: TGTGCCAGCAGGAGGACAGGGTACAATGAGCAGTTCTTC
CDR3: CASRRTGYNEQFF

V: TRBV7-3
D: NA
size: NA
J: TRBJ2-2
DNA: TGTGCCAGCAGCTCACAGGGCTTGGGCACCGGGGAGCTGTTTTTT
CDR3: CASSSQGLGTGELFF

V: TRBV21-1
D: NA
size: many
J: TRBJ2-7
DNA: TGTGCCAGCAGCAGGAAGGGCAGCTCCTACGAGCAGTACTTC
CDR3: CASSRKGSSYEQYF